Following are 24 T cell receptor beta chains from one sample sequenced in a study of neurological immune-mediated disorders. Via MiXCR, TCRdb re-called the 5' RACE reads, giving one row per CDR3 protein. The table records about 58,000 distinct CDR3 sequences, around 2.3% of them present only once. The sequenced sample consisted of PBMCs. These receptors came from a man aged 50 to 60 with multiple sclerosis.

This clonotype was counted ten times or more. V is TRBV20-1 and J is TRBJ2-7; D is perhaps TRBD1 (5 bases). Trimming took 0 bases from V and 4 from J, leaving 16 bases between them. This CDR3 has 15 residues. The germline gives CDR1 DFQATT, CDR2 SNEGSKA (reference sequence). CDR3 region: CSARDPGRAGYEQYF. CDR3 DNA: TGCAGTGCTAGAGATCCCGGCAGGGCAGGGTACGAGCAGTACTTC.

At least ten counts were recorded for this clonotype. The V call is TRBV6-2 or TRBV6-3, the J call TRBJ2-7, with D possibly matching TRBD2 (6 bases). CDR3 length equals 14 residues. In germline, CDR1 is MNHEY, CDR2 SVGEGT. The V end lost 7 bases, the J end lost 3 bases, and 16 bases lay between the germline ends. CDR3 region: CASIQRGTFYEQYF. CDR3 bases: TGTGCCAGCATCCAACGTGGGACTTTCTACGAGCAGTACTTC.

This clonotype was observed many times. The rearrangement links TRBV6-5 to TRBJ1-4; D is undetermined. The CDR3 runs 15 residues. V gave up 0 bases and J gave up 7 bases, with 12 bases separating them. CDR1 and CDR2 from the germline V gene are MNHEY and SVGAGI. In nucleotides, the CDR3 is TGTGCCAGCAGTTACTCCGAGGACGGGAGTGAAAAACTGTTTTTT. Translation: CASSYSEDGSEKLFF.

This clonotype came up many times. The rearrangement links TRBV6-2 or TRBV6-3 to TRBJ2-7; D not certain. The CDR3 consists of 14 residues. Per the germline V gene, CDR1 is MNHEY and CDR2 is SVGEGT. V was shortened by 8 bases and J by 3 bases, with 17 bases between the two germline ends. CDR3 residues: CASGTVGVLYEQYF. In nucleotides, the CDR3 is TGTGCCAGCGGAACCGTCGGAGTCCTCTACGAGCAGTACTTC.

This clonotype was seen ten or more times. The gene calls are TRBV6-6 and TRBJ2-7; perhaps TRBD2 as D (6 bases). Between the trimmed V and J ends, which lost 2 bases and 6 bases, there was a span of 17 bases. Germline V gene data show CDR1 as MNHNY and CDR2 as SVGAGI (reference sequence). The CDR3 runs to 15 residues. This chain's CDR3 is CASSYRGGALGEQYF. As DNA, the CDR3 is TGTGCCAGCAGTTACCGTGGCGGGGCTCTAGGCGAGCAGTACTTC.

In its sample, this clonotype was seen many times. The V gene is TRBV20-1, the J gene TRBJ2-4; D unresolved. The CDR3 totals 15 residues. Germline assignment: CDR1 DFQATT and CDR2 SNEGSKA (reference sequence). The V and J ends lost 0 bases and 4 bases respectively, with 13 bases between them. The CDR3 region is CSARDPGLKKNIQYF. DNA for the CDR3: TGCAGTGCTAGAGATCCCGGTCTGAAAAAAAACATTCAGTACTTC.

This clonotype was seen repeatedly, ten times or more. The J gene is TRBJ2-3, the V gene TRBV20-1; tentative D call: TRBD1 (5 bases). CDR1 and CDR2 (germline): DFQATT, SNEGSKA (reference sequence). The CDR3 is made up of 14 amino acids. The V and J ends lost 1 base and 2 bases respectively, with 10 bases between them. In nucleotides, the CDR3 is TGCAGTGCTAGAGGACAGATTAACACAGATACGCAGTATTTT. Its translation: CSARGQINTDTQYF.

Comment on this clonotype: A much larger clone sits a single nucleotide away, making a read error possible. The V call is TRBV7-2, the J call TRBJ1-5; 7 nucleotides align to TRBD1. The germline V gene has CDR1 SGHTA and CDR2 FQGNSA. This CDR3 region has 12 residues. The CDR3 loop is CASSQQGQHQHF. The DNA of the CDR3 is TGTGCCAGCAGCCAACAGGGGCAGCACCAGCATTTT.

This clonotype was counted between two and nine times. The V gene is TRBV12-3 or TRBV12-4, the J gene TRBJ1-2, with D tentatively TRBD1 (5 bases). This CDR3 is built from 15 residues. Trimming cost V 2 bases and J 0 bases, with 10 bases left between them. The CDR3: CASSLRDGTNYGYTF. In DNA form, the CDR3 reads TGTGCCAGCAGTTTAAGGGACGGGACTAACTATGGCTACACCTTC.

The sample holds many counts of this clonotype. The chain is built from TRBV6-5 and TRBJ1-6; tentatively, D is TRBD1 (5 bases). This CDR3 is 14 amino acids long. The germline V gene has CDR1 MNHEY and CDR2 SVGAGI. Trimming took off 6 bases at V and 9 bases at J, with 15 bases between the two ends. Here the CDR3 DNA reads TGTGCCAGCAGACCCGGGACCGAGATTTCACCCCTCCACTTT. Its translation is CASRPGTEISPLHF.

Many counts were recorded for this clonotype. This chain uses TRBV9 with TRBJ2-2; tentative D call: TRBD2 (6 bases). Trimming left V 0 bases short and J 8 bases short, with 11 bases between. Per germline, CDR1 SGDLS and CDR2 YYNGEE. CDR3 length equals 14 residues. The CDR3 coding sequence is TGTGCCAGCAGCGTAGATCTGGGGAGGGGGGAGCTGTTTTTT. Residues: CASSVDLGRGELFF.

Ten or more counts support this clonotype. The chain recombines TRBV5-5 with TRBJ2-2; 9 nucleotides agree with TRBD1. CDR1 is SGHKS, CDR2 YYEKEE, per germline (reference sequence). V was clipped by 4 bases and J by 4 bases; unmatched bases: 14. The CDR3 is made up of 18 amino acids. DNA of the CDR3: TGTGCCAGCAGCCGATTAGGACGGGACAGGGTTGTCACCGGGGAGCTGTTTTTT. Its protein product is CASSRLGRDRVVTGELFF.

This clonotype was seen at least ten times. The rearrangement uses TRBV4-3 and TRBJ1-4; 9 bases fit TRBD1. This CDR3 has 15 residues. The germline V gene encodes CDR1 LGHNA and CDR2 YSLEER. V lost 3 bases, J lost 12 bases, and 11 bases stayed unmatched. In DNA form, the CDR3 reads TGCGCCAGCAGCCACCGACAGGGGGAGTTTCACGAACTGTTTTTT. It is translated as CASSHRQGEFHELFF.

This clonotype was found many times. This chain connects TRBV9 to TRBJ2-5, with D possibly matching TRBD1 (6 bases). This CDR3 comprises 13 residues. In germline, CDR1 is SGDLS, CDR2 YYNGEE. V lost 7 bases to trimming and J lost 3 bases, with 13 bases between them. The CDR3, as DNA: TGTGCCAGCTCAACAGGGAAGGAAGAGACCCAGTACTTC. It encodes CASSTGKEETQYF.

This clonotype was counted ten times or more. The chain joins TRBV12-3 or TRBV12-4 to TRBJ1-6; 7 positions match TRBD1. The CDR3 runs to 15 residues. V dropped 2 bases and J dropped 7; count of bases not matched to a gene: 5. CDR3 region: CASSLTTGTNSPLHF. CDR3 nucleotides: TGTGCCAGCAGTTTAACGACAGGGACCAATTCACCCCTCCACTTT.

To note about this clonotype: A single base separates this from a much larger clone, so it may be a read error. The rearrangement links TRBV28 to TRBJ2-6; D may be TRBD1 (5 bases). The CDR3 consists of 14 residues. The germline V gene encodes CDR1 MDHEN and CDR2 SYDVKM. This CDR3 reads CASRYQTGAKVLTF. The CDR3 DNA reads TGTGCCAGCAGGTATCAAACTGGGGCCAAAGTCCTGACTTTC.

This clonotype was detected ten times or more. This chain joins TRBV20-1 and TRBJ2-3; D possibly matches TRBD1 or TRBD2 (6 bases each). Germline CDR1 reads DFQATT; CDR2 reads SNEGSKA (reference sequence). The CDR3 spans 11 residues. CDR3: CRMDGGDTQYF. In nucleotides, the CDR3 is TGCAGAATGGACGGGGGCGATACGCAGTATTTT.

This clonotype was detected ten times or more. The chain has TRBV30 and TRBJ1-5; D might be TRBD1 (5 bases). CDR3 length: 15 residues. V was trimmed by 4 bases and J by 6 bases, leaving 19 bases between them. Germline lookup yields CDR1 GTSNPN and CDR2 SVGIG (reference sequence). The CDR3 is CAWNAGQGVSQPQHF. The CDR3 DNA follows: TGTGCCTGGAACGCTGGGCAGGGAGTGAGTCAGCCCCAGCATTTT.

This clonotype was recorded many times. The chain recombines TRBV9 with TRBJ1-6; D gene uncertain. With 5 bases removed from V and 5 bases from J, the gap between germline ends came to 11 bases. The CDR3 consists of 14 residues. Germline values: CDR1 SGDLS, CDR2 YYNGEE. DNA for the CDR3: TGTGCCAGCAGGGTGGGAACAGATAATTCACCCCTCCACTTT. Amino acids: CASRVGTDNSPLHF.

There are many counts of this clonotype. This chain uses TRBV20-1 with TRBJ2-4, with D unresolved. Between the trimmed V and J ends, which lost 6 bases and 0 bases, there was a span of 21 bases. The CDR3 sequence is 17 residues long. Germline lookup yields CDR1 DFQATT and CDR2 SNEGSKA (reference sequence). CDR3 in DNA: TGCAGTGCCGCCGACCCTGACAAGGTTCTAGCCAAAAACATTCAGTACTTC. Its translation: CSAADPDKVLAKNIQYF.

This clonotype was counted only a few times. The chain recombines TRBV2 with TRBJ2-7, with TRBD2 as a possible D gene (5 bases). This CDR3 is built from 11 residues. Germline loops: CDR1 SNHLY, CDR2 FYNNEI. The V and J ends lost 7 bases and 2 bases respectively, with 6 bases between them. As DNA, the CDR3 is TGTGCCAGCACCGGGACCTACGAGCAGTACTTC. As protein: CASTGTYEQYF. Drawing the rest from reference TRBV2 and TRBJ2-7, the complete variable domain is EPEVTQTPSHQVTQMGQEVILRCVPISNHLYFYWYRQILGQKVEFLVSFYNNEISEKSEIFDDQFSVERPDGSNFTLKIRSTKLEDSAMYFCASTGTYEQYFGPGTRLTVT.

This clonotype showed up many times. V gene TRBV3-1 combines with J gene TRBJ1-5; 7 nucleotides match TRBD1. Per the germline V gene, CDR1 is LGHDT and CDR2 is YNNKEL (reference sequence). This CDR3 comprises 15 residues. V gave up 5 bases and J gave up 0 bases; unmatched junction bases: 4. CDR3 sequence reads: CASSNRGHSNQPQHF. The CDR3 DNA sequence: TGTGCCAGCAGCAACAGGGGCCATAGCAATCAGCCCCAGCATTTT.

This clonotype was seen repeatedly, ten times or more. CDR3 loop: CASSLIRGTDTQYF. The CDR3 DNA sequence: TGTGCCAGCAGCTTAATCAGGGGGACAGATACGCAGTATTTT. J is TRBJ2-3 and V is TRBV11-2; 7 bases align to TRBD1. Germline V lookup: CDR1 SGHAT, CDR2 FQNNGV. J was trimmed by 3 bases and V by 2 bases; bases with no gene match: 2. This CDR3 has 14 residues.

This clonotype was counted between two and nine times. CDR3 sequence reads: CASSLSGSTGELFF. The CDR3 bases are TGTGCCAGCAGCCTGTCGGGGAGCACCGGGGAGCTGTTTTTT. J is TRBJ2-2 and V is TRBV3-1; D is possibly TRBD2 (5 bases). V was clipped by 4 bases and J by 4 bases, with 10 bases between them. The germline V gene encodes CDR1 LGHDT and CDR2 YNNKEL (reference sequence). This CDR3 region has 14 residues.